This entry describes one TCR beta chain. Its target antigen remains unknown. No base qualities exist here, and no much larger clone lies one base off it. The same CDR3 is also encoded by other DNA sequences in this sample. This sample was included in a study of OX40 agonist ivuxolimab in advanced cancers. Notes on the research overall: Ivuxolimab was an agonistic, fully human IgG2 monoclonal antibody directed against OX40 (CD134), a costimulatory receptor. Three dose-escalation patients achieved partial responses, one with hepatocellular carcinoma and two with cutaneous melanoma. The point of sequencing TCRbeta in the periphery was to test whether ivuxolimab changed TCR sequence diversity and drove clonal T-cell expansion. Intravenous ivuxolimab was administered to patients every 2 weeks at six dose levels: 0.01, 0.1, 0.3, 1.5, 3 and 10 mg/kg. Of the roughly 54 dose-escalation patients, hepatocellular carcinoma was present in 19, melanoma in around 15, renal cell carcinoma in 9 and head and neck cancer in 9. The dose-escalation cohort was roughly 80% male with a mean age of roughly 60 years, ranging from about 23 to 85. The paper covers the monotherapy dose-escalation part of the phase I ivuxolimab trial, which included N of about 50 patients. Patients were allowed to have had prior anti-PD-1, anti-PD-L1 or anti-CTLA-4 therapy, and approximately 43% of the dose-escalation patients had previously received checkpoint inhibitors. Overall study outcomes, separate from this receptor: Low levels of normalized T-cell clonal expansion were also seen in some nonresponding patients. At doses from 0.1 to 3.0 mg/kg, clonal expansion was seen in both CD4+ and CD8+ blood T cells between baseline and week 6. After ivuxolimab, CD8+ T cells had more expanded clones than CD4+ T cells on average. In the 0.1-3.0 mg/kg groups, partial responders were among the patients with the lowest normalized peripheral clonal expansion, particularly in CD8+ T cells. Antigen specificity was not determined for the clonally expanded peripheral T cells.

The trial excluded patients who had a history of autoimmune disease or who were on systemic immunosuppression. In every dose cohort, peripheral blood was drawn for TCR sequencing at baseline, cycle 4 day 1, and cycle 7 day 1. Samples came from an open-label, multicenter, first-in-human phase I dose-escalation trial of ivuxolimab. Adults with locally advanced or metastatic melanoma, renal cell carcinoma, hepatocellular carcinoma or head and neck squamous cell carcinoma were enrolled in the trial. CD4+ and CD8+ T cells were sorted separately from peripheral blood before TCR sequencing. Genomic DNA was extracted from sorted cells for sequencing of the TCRbeta CDR3 region. The immunoSEQ Assay was used for sequencing of TCRbeta CDR3 regions. Entries here come from immuneACCESS through TCRdb and include only in-frame sequences with V and J called. Some clones fail to appear in such tables; in the studies checked, an unresolved V gene covers under half of the shortfall, and the cause of the remainder is unknown. This sample has about 95,000 clones in its table, and roughly nine tenths of those were observed once. The leading ten clones occupy 2.6% of the sample.

V has 5 bases trimmed and J has 2 bases trimmed; junction bases matching no gene number 8. Its CDR3 holds 16 amino acids, cysteine through phenylalanine. The sequence is cut down to CDR3 DNA, 48 bases in frame from base 1. CDR1 and CDR2 (SGHTA, FQGNSA) derive from the germline V gene. This sample comprised CD4+ or CD8+ T cells sorted from blood, obtained in a trial of the OX40 agonist ivuxolimab. This TCR came from an adult with an advanced solid tumor such as melanoma, head and neck, liver or kidney cancer. The V and J segments used are TRBV7-2 and TRBJ1-3; 8 nucleotides in the junction match TRBD1. Here the CDR3 is given as CASSPGQGGAGNTIYF. The DNA sequence reads TGTGCCAGCAGCCCAGGACAGGGTGGGGCTGGAAACACCATATATTTT.